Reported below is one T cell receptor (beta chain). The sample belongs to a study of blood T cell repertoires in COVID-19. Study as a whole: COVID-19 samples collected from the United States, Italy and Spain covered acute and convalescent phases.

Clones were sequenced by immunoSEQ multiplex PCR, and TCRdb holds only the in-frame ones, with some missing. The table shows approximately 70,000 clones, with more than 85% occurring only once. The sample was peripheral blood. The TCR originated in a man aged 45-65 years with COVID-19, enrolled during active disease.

CDR3 DNA: TGTGCCAGCACCGACAGTATCAATCAGCCCCAGCATTTT. Translation: CASTDSINQPQHF. This sequence joins TRBV12-3 or TRBV12-4 and TRBJ1-5; D perhaps matches TRBD1 (5 bases). The V end lost 7 bases, the J end lost 3 bases, and 10 bases lay between the germline ends. The CDR3 is made up of 13 amino acids.